The entry below gives a single T cell receptor (beta chain) sequence along with its context. The antigen is undetermined. The V end was cut by 2 bases, the J end by 1 base, with 13 bases between. The germline gives CDR1 SGHDN, CDR2 FVKESK. The CDR3 has 16 residues. This entry comes from a study of cytomegalovirus exposure and HLA in healthy donors. Study-level results: Presence/absence analysis assumed near-uniform sequencing depth across donors. Productive status was seen about 87% or about 30% of the time for most TCR beta V segments in an earlier analysis.

13 Jbeta primers and 60 Vbeta primers were used for the PCR. Repertoires were generated with immunoSEQ multiplex PCR, while TCRdb's copy carries only in-frame clones and drops some. Of some 88,000 clones in the sample, roughly 69% were seen once. The receptor was derived from a woman aged 25 to 39 in good health and CMV-seronegative. J is TRBJ2-3 and V is TRBV14; a possible D gene is TRBD2 (6 bases). The sample comprised PBMCs. The CDR3 region is CASSQIPGTRTDTQYF. The CDR3 region has the DNA TGTGCCAGCAGCCAAATCCCGGGGACTCGCACAGATACGCAGTATTTT.